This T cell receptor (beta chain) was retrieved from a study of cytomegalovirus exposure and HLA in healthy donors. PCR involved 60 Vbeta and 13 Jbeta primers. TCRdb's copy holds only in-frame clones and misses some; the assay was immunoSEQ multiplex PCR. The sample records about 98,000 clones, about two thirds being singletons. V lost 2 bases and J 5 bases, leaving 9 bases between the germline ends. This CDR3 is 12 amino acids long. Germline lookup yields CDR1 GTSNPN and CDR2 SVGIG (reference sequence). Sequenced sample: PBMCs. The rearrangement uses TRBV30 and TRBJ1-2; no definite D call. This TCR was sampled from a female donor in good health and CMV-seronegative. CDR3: CAWSPAPYGYTF. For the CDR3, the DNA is TGTGCCTGGAGTCCTGCGCCTTATGGCTACACCTTC.